The T cell receptor (beta chain) under discussion was sequenced for a study of PD-L1 blockade in urothelial cancer. At the level of the study: From about 2014, patients received atezolizumab, given as 1,200 mg intravenously every 3 weeks. Prior chemotherapy ranged from 0 to 3 regimens per patient.

Time point in this sample: pretreatment peripheral blood. Patient disease was locally advanced or metastatic urothelial carcinoma. V was shortened by 7 bases and J by 1 base, with 17 bases between the two germline ends. The CDR3 covers 15 residues. CDR1 and CDR2 from the germline V gene are MDHEN and SYDVKM. Each PCR received spiked synthetic TCR analog templates. Data came from immunoSEQ multiplex PCR; TCRdb stores just in-frame clones and leaves some out. In the table there are more than 35,000 clones, roughly 80% of which are singletons. This chain links TRBV28 with TRBJ2-7; maybe TRBD1 (6 bases). The clonotype originates from a man older than 75 with urothelial cancer. The source material was PBMCs, sampled around atezolizumab (anti-PD-L1) treatment. In nucleotides, the CDR3 is TGTGCCAGCACCACCGGGCAGGGGAATTCCTACGAGCAGTACTTC. It encodes CASTTGQGNSYEQYF.